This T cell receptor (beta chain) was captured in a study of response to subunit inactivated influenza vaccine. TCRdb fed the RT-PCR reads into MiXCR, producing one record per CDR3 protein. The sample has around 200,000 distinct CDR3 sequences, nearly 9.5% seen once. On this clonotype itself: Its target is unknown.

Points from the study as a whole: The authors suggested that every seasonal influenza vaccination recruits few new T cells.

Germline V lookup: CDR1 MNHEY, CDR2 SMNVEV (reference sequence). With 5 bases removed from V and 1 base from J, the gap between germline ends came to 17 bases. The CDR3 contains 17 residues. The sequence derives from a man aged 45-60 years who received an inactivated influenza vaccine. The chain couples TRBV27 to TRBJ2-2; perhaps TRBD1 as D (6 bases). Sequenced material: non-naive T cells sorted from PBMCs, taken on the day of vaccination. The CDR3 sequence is CASSPPDRIRNTGELFF. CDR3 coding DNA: TGTGCCAGCAGTCCCCCCGACAGGATAAGGAACACCGGGGAGCTGTTTTTT.